Sequencing of this T cell receptor beta chain was carried out in a study of cytomegalovirus exposure and HLA in healthy donors (dated by TCRdb to about 2017). A note on the overall study: According to an earlier analysis of a few hundred of the donors, 200 million or so T cells yielded 120 million or so unique TCR beta sequences and 276 Gb of sequence data. Rather than drawing on any new phenotypic data, the later analysis identified candidate immune exposures from TCR beta sequences and the way those sequences occurred across donors. A later genetic analysis took genome-wide SNP genotypes for 398 of the 666 donors and used that subset as a discovery cohort. The study combined high-throughput TCR immunosequencing, statistical association of individual TCRs with disease status, and machine learning to predict cytomegalovirus infection status. The study aimed to test whether signatures of past pathogen exposure could be identified by cataloging public T cell receptors. Typing coverage varied by locus: about 620-630 donors for A, B, C, DRB1 and DQB1; about 520 for DQA1; about 600 for DPA1; some 470 for DPB1. Along with the roughly 670-subject first cohort, a separate validation cohort of some 130 different subjects was used. An earlier analysis of 500 to 750 of the donors applied high-throughput TCR beta sequencing to assess whether each TCR beta V gene segment acted as functional or pseudogenic. Donor age, sex, ethnicity and CMV serostatus were compiled together with the repertoire data. Both class I and class II loci were covered by HLA typing, at four-digit resolution. Using immunosequencing, the study profiled T cell repertoires from about 610 subjects and related those repertoires to cytomegalovirus serostatus. An early release covering some 640 HLA-typed donors comprised approximately 300 gigabases of sequencing data and tens of millions of unique TCR sequences. All discovery cohort repertoires had been generated on a single sequencing platform. In a later analysis, previously published TCR beta repertoires from hundreds of donors were re-analyzed and high-resolution HLA genotyping was added so that TCR occurrence patterns could be studied. Across 398 genotyped donors of the cohort, an average of about 250,000 unique TCR beta nucleotide sequences per donor were sequenced, and roughly 17% of those sequences were non-productive. The genetic ancestry cluster associated with self-reported Caucasian donors included 81% of the roughly 380 genotyped donors. A handful of DR-DQ haplotypes were handled as single units for association and clustering because linkage in the cohort was strong.

The cohort consisted of fewer than 700 healthy bone marrow donors. At the time of sampling, every cohort member was nominally healthy, though immune exposures that went unrecorded were likely present. The donor tested CMV seronegative and was one of the 352 seronegative cohort members. A peripheral blood sample was collected from each donor, and TCR beta sequencing was performed on peripheral blood mononuclear cells. The Qiagen DNeasy Blood Extraction Kit was used to extract genomic DNA from the blood cell samples. The library was made by the immunoSEQ multiplex PCR assay. For the multiplex PCR, a mixture combining 60 forward primers for TCR Vbeta segments and 13 reverse primers for TCR Jbeta segments was used. The CDR3 region of rearranged TCR beta genes was amplified from genomic DNA by a multiplex PCR assay. The amplified TCR beta libraries were sequenced on the Illumina HiSeq System as 87-base-pair reads. In the original analysis: Across the 670 or so repertoires, a later analysis counted around 80 million unique TCR beta chains, around 11 million of which were shared by at least two donors. Raw reads were error-corrected and collapsed into unique sequences by a nearest-neighbor algorithm in which closely related sequences were merged to remove PCR and sequencing errors. Alignment of CDR3 sequences to IMGT reference sequences was used to assign V, D and J gene segments. For a sequence to be retained, a match of at least six nucleotides to both a V gene segment and a J gene segment was required. Rearrangements were classified as productive when the CDR3 lacked stop codons and remained in frame with V and J, and all other rearrangements were classified as non-productive. Following IMGT convention, CDR3 was defined as the stretch from the second conserved V-encoded cysteine to the conserved J-encoded phenylalanine. In an earlier analysis of more than 550 of the donors, sequences lacking an unambiguous match to a single V gene segment were excluded. An earlier analysis of 550 to 650 of the donors classified V segments as functional when productive rearrangements were above 56.7% and as segregating when the standard deviation between donors was above 5%. A statistical classification framework was built for diagnosing cytomegalovirus status from the catalog of TCR beta chain sequences. In a later analysis, V and J genes were assigned by comparing TCR nucleotide sequences against IMGT/GENE-DB human TR gene sequences. Using the TCRdist pipeline, a later analysis assigned CDR3 sequences along with most-parsimonious VDJ recombination scenarios. In a later analysis, every TCR beta chain was defined by the combination of its CDR3 amino acid sequence and its V-gene family, and reads without a unique V-gene family were dropped. A later analysis removed 592 highly shared, low-generation-probability nucleotide sequences to deal with suspected cross-contamination and a sequencing artifact. For each public chain, a later analysis derived a clonal expansion index from normalized ranks of inferred template counts within each repertoire. In a later analysis, generation probabilities were computed with a VDJ recombination model fitted to out-of-frame rearrangements, and the resulting probabilities were checked against IGoR. A later analysis scored TCR-TCR, TCR-HLA and TCR-CMV co-occurrence with hypergeometric tests, applying a repertoire-size bias correction to TCR pairs. In a later analysis, false discovery rates were estimated by permuting HLA or CMV assignments 20 times. In a later analysis, co-occurring TCRs were grouped with DBSCAN, and TCRdist sequence similarity was added when clustering was performed within HLA-allele-positive subsets. Repertoires with fewer than 30,000 or more than 120,000 public chains, plus five repertoires with anomalous nucleotide sharing, were excluded from co-occurrence clustering. TCRdb stores this immuneACCESS table with in-frame sequences only. Part of the clones is absent; in the studies checked, under half of the shortfall reflects unresolved V genes, and no reason is known for the rest. Clonal size and the V and J genes are those of that table, whereas D and trimming came from the DNA. The sample table shows roughly 160,000 clones, and less than 90% are seen once. The ten top clones hold about 1% of the sample.

Study-wide findings and limitations: A later genetic analysis associated a missense DCLRE1C variant with V-gene and J-gene trimming of TCR beta chains, and an independent cohort replicated the association. Because some donors lacked HLA typing at each locus, the association tests relied only on the typed subset. Linkage disequilibrium might explain the correlated functional status among segregating V segments, but an unknown experimental factor could not be excluded. While some public TCRs were present in many individuals, most TCR sequences turned up only very rarely across donors. Assigning TCR associations to individual alleles was difficult when HLA alleles, especially DR and DQ, strongly co-occurred. Most CMV-associated TCR beta chains appeared to be HLA-restricted in a later analysis, and the HLA associations seemed to be driven largely by CMV exposure. It was suggested by the authors that the approach could potentially be generalized to other disease states and immunological phenotypes. The classifier was reported to diagnose cytomegalovirus status with high specificity and sensitivity in both the original and validation cohorts. The 87-base-pair reads could not distinguish some IMGT-functional V segments, including TRBV6-2 and TRBV6-3, so those segments were excluded. Compared with equally common non-associated chains, HLA-associated TCR beta chains in a later analysis were more clonally expanded and had lower generation probabilities. In a later analysis, TCR association rates were found to vary across HLA loci, with the most associated TCRs seen for DRB1 alleles and the fewest for HLA-C alleles. In this cohort, only TCR beta chains were sequenced, and detectable features were limited by the absence of alpha or paired-chain data. In vitro tests confirmed that a few of the cytomegalovirus-associated TCR beta chains recognize cytomegalovirus antigens. A group of highly shared sequence variants was considered likely to be a technical artifact of the sequencing pipeline. Immune exposure information for the cohort was limited to CMV serostatus. The presence/absence analyses assumed that sequencing depth was roughly uniform across donors, and that assumption may not be true. In an earlier analysis of about 600 of the donors, most TCR beta V segments appeared in productive rearrangements about 87% or about 30% of the time, broadly matching IMGT annotations. Because counts were too low, about 18 rarely observed V segments, including chromosome 9 orphons, were left out of the earlier analysis of 587 of the donors. According to a later analysis, parvovirus B19, influenza, CMV and Epstein-Barr virus appeared linked to several top co-occurrence clusters. A further reported finding was that TCR beta sequences accurately predicted the HLA-A and HLA-B alleles for most subjects in the first cohort. In the study, 150 to 200 TCR beta chains were listed as associated with cytomegalovirus. A later genetic analysis reported fewer N-insertions in productive TCRs among donors in an Asian-associated ancestry cluster than the 666-donor mean. At a false discovery rate of 0.05, a later analysis linked around 15,000 TCR beta sequences to specific HLA alleles.

Note on this clone: The clone's antigen remains unknown. One base away there is no much larger clone; base qualities are not given.

Counted from cysteine to phenylalanine, this CDR3 has 14 amino acids. The retained sequence is limited to the CDR3, 42 bases, with the frame set at the first base. Cut back by 4 bases and 2 bases, the V and J ends lie 12 bases apart. The germline V gene supplies CDR1 MNHNS and CDR2 SASEGT. The chain links TRBV6-1 with TRBJ2-7; possibly the D gene is TRBD2, per 7 matching bases. The TCR comes from a young man in good health and CMV-seronegative. The sequencing sample was made of PBMCs. The bases are TGTGCCAGCAGTGGGCTGGGGGGGCCCTACGAGCAGTACTTC. The encoded protein is CASSGLGGPYEQYF.